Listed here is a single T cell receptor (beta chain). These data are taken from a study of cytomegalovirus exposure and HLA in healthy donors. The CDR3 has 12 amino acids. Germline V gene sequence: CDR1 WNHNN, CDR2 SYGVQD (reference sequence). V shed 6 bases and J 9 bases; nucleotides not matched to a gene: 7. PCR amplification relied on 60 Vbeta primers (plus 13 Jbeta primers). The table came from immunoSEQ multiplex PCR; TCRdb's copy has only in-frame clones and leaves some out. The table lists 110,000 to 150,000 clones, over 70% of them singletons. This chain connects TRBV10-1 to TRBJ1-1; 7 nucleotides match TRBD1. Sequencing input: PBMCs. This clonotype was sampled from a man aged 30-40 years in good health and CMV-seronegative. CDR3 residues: CASSEDRAKAFF. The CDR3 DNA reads TGCGCCAGCAGCGAAGACAGGGCGAAAGCTTTCTTT.